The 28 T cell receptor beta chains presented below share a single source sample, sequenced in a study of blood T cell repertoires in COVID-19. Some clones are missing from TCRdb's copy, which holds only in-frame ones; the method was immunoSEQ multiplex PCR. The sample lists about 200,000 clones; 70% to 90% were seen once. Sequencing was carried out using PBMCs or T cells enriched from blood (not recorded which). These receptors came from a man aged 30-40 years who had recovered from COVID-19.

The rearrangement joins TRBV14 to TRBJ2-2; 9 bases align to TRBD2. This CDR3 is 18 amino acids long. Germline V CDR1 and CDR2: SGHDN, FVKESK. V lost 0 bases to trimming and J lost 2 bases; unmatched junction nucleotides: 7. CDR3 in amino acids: CASSQELLAGINTGELFF. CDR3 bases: TGTGCCAGCAGCCAAGAACTCCTAGCGGGGATCAACACCGGGGAGCTGTTTTTT.

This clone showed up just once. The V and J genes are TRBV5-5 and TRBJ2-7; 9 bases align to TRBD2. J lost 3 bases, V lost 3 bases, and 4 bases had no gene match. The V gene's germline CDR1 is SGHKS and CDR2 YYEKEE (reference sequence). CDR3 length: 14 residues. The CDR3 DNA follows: TGTGCCAGCAGCTCCCTAGCGGGAAACTACGAGCAGTACTTC. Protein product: CASSSLAGNYEQYF.

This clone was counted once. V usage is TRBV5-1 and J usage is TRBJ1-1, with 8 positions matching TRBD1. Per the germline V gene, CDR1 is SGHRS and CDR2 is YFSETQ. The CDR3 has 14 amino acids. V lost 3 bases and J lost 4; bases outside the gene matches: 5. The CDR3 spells CASSSDRVGTEAFF. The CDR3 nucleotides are TGCGCCAGCAGCTCGGACAGGGTGGGCACTGAAGCTTTCTTT. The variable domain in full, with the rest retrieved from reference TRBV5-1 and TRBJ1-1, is KAGVTQTPRYLIKTRGQQVTLSCSPISGHRSVSWYQQTPGQGLQFLFEYFSETQRNKGNFPGRFSGRQFSNSRSEMNVSTLELGDSALYLCASSSDRVGTEAFFGQGTRLTVV.

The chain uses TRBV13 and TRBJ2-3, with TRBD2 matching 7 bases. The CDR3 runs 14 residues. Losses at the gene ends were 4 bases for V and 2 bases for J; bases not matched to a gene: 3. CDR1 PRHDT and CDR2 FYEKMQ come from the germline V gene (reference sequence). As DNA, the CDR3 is TGTGCCAGCAGCTGGCTAGCGGACACAGATACGCAGTATTTT. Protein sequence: CASSWLADTDTQYF.

The CDR3 loop is CATNPGSTDTQYF. The CDR3 DNA follows: TGTGCCACCAATCCCGGTAGCACAGATACGCAGTATTTT. The chain has TRBV24-1 and TRBJ2-3; D is ambiguous. V lost 8 bases to trimming and J lost 0 bases, with 8 bases between them. CDR1 is KGHDR, CDR2 SFDVKD, per germline. The CDR3 is 13 amino acids.

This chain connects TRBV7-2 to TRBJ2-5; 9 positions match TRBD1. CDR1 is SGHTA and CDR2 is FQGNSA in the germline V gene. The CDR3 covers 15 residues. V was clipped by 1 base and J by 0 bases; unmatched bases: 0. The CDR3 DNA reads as TGTGCCAGCAGCTTAGGGGACAGGGACCAAGAGACCCAGTACTTC. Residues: CASSLGDRDQETQYF.

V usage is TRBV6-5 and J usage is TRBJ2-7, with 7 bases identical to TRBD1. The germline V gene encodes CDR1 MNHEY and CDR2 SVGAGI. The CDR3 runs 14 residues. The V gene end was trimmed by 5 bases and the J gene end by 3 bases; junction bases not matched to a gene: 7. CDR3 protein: CASSPGTANYEQYF. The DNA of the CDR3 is TGTGCCAGCAGTCCCGGGACAGCTAACTACGAGCAGTACTTC.

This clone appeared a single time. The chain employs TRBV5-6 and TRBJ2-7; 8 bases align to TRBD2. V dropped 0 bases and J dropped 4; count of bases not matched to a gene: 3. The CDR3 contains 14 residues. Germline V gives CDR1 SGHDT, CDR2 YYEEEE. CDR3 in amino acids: CASSLDGTRYEQYF. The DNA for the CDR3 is TGTGCCAGCAGCTTGGATGGGACTAGATACGAGCAGTACTTC.

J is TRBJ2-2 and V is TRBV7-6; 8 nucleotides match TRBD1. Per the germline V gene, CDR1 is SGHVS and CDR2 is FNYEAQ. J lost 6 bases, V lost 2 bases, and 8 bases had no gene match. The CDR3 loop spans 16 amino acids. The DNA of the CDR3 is TGTGCCAGCAGCTTACAGACAGGGGTTGGGGCCGGGGAGCTGTTTTTT. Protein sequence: CASSLQTGVGAGELFF.

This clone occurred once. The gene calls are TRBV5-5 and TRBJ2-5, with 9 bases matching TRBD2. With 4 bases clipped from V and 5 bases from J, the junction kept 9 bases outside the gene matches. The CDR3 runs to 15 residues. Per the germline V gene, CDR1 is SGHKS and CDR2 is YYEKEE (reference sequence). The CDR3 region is CASSPRGGPLETQYF. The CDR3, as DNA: TGTGCCAGCAGCCCGCGGGGGGGCCCTTTGGAGACCCAGTACTTC.

CDR3 region: CASSLVGAGGSQPQHF. DNA of the CDR3: TGTGCCAGCAGCTTGGTAGGGGCAGGGGGCTCTCAGCCCCAGCATTTT. The rearrangement joins TRBV5-6 to TRBJ1-5, with 8 bases identical to TRBD1. Germline lookup yields CDR1 SGHDT and CDR2 YYEEEE. This CDR3 spans 16 amino acids. J gave up 6 bases and V 0 bases, and 8 bases lay outside the gene matches.

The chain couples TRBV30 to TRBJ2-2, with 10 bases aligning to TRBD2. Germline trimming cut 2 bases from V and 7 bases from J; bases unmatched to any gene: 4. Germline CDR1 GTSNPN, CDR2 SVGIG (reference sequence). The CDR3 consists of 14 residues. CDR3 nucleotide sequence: TGTGCCTGGAGTAGCGGGGGGGCCGACGGGGAGCTGTTTTTT. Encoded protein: CAWSSGGADGELFF.

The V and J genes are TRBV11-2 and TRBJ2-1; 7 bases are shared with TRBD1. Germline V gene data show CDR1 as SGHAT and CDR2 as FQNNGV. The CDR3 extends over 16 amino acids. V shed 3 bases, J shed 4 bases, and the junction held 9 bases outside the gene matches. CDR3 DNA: TGTGCCAGCAGCTTGTATGAGTGGGACAGATACAATGAGCAGTTCTTC. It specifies CASSLYEWDRYNEQFF.

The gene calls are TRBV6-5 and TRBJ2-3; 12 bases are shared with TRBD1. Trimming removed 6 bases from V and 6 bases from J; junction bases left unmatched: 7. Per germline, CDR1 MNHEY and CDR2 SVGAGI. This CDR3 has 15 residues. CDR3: CASRVRDRGRDTQYF. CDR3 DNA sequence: TGTGCCAGCAGAGTAAGGGACAGGGGGCGTGATACGCAGTATTTT.

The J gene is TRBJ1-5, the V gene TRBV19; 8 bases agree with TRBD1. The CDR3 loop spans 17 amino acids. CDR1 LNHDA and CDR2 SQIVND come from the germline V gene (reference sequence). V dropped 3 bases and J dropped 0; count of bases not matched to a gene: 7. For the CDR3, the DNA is TGTGCCAGTAGTATCCCGACAGGGGCCCTTAGCAATCAGCCCCAGCATTTT. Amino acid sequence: CASSIPTGALSNQPQHF.

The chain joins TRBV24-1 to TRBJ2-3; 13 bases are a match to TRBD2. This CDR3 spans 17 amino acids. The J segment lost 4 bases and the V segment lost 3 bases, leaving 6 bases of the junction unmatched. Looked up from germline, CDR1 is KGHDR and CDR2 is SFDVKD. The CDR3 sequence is CATSDGTSGMGADTQYF. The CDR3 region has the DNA TGTGCCACCAGTGATGGGACTAGCGGGATGGGTGCAGATACGCAGTATTTT.

The CDR3 reads CASSYSIFLTLSNQPQHF. DNA for the CDR3: TGTGCCAGCAGTTACTCGATATTCCTCACTCTTTCCAATCAGCCCCAGCATTTT. This rearrangement joins TRBV6-2 or TRBV6-3 to TRBJ1-5; D call uncertain. From germline, CDR1 is MNHEY and CDR2 SVGEGT. The CDR3 loop spans 18 amino acids. V dropped 0 bases and J dropped 3 bases, with 18 bases sitting between them.

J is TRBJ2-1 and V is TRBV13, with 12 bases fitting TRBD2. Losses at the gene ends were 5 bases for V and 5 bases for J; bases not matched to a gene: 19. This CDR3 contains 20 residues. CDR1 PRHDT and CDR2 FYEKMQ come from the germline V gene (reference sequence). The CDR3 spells CASSHLGASGRASAHNEQFF. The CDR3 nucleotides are TGTGCCAGCAGCCACCTCGGGGCTAGCGGGAGGGCCTCCGCACACAATGAGCAGTTCTTC.

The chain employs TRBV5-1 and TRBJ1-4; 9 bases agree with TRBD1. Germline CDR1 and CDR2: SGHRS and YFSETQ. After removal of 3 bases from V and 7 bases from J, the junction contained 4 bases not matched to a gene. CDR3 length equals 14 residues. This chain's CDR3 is CASSSGTGIEKLFF. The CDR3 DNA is TGCGCCAGCAGCTCCGGGACAGGGATTGAAAAACTGTTTTTT.

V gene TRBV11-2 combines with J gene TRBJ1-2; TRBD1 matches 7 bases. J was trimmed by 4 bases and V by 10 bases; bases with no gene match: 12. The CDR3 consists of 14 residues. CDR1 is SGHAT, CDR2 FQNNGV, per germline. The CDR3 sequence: CAIKTTGTSYGYTF. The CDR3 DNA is TGTGCCATCAAGACGACAGGGACGAGCTATGGCTACACCTTC. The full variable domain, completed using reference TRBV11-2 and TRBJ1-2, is EAGVAQSPRYKIIEKRQSVAFWCNPISGHATLYWYQQILGQGPKLLIQFQNNGVVDDSQLPKDRFSAERLKGVDSTLKIQPAKLEDSAVYLCAIKTTGTSYGYTFGSGTRLTVV.

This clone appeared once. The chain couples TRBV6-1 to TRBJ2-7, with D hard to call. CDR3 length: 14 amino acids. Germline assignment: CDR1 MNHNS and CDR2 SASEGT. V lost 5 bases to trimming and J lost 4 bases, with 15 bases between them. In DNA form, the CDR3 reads TGTGCCAGCAGTTATCAGGCGCGATTATACGAGCAGTACTTC. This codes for CASSYQARLYEQYF.

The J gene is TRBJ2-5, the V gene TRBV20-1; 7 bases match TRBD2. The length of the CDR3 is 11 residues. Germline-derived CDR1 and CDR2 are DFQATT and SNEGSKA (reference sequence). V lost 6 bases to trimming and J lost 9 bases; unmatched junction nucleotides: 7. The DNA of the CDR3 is TGCAGTGCCCCCTTGGGGGGGGCCCAGTACTTC. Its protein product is CSAPLGGAQYF.

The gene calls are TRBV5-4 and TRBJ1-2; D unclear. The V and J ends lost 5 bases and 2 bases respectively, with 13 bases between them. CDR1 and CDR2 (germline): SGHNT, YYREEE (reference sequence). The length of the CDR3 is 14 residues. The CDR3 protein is CASSLSTANYGYTF. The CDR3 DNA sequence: TGTGCCAGCAGTCTTTCAACTGCGAACTATGGCTACACCTTC.

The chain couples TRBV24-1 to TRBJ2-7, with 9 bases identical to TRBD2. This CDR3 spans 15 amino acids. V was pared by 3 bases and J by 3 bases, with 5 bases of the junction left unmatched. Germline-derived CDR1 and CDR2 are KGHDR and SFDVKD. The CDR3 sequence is CATSDGAGGRYEQYF. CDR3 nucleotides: TGTGCCACCAGTGATGGAGCGGGAGGTCGCTACGAGCAGTACTTC.

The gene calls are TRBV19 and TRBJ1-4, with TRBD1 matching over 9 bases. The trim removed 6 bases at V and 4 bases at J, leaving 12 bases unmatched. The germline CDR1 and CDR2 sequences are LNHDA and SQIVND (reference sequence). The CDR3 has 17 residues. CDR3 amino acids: CASSPGQGGMGNEKLFF. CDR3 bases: TGTGCCAGTAGCCCGGGACAGGGAGGTATGGGTAATGAAAAACTGTTTTTT.

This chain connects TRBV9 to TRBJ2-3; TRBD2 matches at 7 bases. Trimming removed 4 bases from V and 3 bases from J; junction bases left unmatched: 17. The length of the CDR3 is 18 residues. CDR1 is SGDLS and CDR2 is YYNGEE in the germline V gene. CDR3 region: CASSPGERGGFGTDTQYF. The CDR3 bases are TGTGCCAGCAGCCCTGGAGAGCGCGGGGGTTTTGGGACAGATACGCAGTATTTT.

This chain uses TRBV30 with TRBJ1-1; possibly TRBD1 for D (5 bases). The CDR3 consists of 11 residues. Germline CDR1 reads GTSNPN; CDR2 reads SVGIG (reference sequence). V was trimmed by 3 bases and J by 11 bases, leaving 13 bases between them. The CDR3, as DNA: TGTGCCTGGAGCCCTGGACAAGAGGCTTTCTTT. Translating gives CAWSPGQEAFF. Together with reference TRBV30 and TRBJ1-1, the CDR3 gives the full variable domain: SQTIHQWPATLVQPVGSPLSLECTVEGTSNPNLYWYRQAAGRGLQLLFYSVGIGQISSEVPQNLSASRPQDRQFILSSKKLLLSDSGFYLCAWSPGQEAFFGQGTRLTVV.

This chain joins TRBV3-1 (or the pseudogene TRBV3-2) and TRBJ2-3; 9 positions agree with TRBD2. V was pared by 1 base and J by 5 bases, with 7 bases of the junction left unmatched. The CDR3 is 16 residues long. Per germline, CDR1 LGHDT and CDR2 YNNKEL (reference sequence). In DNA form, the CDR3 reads TGTGCCAGCAGCCAAGTTGTTAGCGGGAGCGTAGATACGCAGTATTTT. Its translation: CASSQVVSGSVDTQYF.